These T cell receptor beta chains were read from a single sample in a study of shared clonotypes between healthy human individuals. TCRdb keeps only in-frame clones here, not all; method: immunoSEQ multiplex PCR. The table lists around 1.9 million clones, around 93% of them singletons. The sample comprised naive CD8+ T cells from PBMCs. Source of these receptors: a man aged 18 to 30 in good health. Some clones in this sample may be carry-over from other donors' samples. Both conserved end residues are part of each CDR3. A D gene is named only where the DNA matches it firmly. Some rows mark clone size as missing; the rest say once, few, many or name a class of expanded clone.

D,V,J,size,CDR3,DNA
.,TRBV27,TRBJ1-1,.,CASNHGPLGNTEAFF,TGTGCCAGCAACCACGGACCTCTGGGGAACACTGAAGCTTTCTTT
.,TRBV28,TRBJ2-5,.,CASSAPQTAAEETQYF,TGTGCCAGCAGTGCCCCCCAGACCGCGGCTGAAGAGACCCAGTACTTC
TRBD2,TRBV7-3,TRBJ2-2,once,CASSLAGSTGELFF,TGTGCCAGTTCACTAGCGGGGAGCACCGGGGAGCTGTTTTTT
.,TRBV5-6,TRBJ2-7,.,CASSPRSSYEQYF,TGTGCCAGCAGCCCACGCAGCTCCTACGAGCAGTACTTC
TRBD1,TRBV9,TRBJ2-1,.,CASSSGGWDWNEEQFF,TGTGCCAGCAGCTCAGGGGGCTGGGACTGGAATGAGGAGCAGTTCTTC
.,TRBV2,TRBJ2-1,.,CASSEAGGNEQFF,TGTGCCAGCAGTGAAGCTGGAGGCAATGAGCAGTTCTTC
.,TRBV28,TRBJ1-1,few,CASSFGPKEVNTEAFF,TGTGCCAGCAGTTTCGGACCGAAGGAGGTGAACACTGAAGCTTTCTTT
TRBD2,TRBV7-3,TRBJ2-3,.,CASSSSGSTDTQYF,TGTGCCAGCAGCTCTAGCGGAAGCACAGATACGCAGTATTTT
.,TRBV9,TRBJ2-2,.,CASRKAEGFGGELFF,TGTGCCAGCAGGAAAGCGGAGGGTTTCGGCGGGGAGCTGTTTTTT
.,TRBV4-3,TRBJ2-4,.,CASSQARGAPGNIQYF,TGCGCCAGCAGCCAGGCCCGGGGGGCCCCTGGGAACATTCAGTACTTC
.,TRBV27,TRBJ1-1,.,CASSFWAHGNTEAFF,TGTGCCAGCAGTTTTTGGGCCCACGGGAACACTGAAGCTTTCTTT
.,TRBV6-5,TRBJ1-1,few,CASRGGSGNTEAFF,TGTGCCAGCAGGGGAGGTTCAGGGAACACTGAAGCTTTCTTT
.,TRBV5-5,TRBJ2-7,.,CASSLLTYEQYF,TGTGCCAGCAGCCTGCTTACCTACGAGCAGTACTTC
TRBD1,TRBV28,TRBJ2-1,.,CASSLGTGGGNEQFF,TGTGCCAGCAGTTTGGGGACAGGGGGCGGCAATGAGCAGTTCTTC
TRBD1,TRBV27,TRBJ2-7,.,CASSFGTGAYEQYF,TGTGCCAGCAGTTTTGGGACAGGGGCCTACGAGCAGTACTTC
.,TRBV4-3,TRBJ2-7,.,CASSGWRNSYEQYF,TGCGCCAGCAGCGGGTGGCGGAACTCCTACGAGCAGTACTTC
TRBD2,TRBV19,TRBJ2-1,.,CASSIVGLAGGYNEQFF,TGTGCCAGTAGTATAGTGGGACTAGCGGGAGGGTATAATGAGCAGTTCTTC
.,TRBV9,TRBJ2-1,.,CASSEGLPYNEQFF,TGTGCCAGCAGCGAGGGACTCCCATACAATGAGCAGTTCTTC
TRBD2,TRBV4-3,TRBJ2-1,.,CASSQMVLAGSHDNEQFF,TGCGCCAGCAGCCAAATGGTGTTAGCGGGATCCCACGATAATGAGCAGTTCTTC
TRBD2,TRBV7-9,TRBJ2-1,.,CASSPTSGRAGEQFF,TGTGCCAGCAGCCCTACTAGCGGGAGGGCCGGGGAGCAGTTCTTC
TRBD2,TRBV28,TRBJ2-1,.,CASSPRISGSSYNEQFF,TGTGCCAGCAGTCCCCGCATTAGCGGGAGCTCCTACAATGAGCAGTTCTTC
.,TRBV6-5,TRBJ2-5,.,CASSYVTGTQETQYF,TGTGCCAGCAGTTACGTAACGGGAACACAAGAGACCCAGTACTTC
TRBD1,TRBV9,TRBJ1-1,.,CASSIGQGVPNTEAFF,TGTGCCAGCAGCATAGGACAGGGGGTCCCGAACACTGAAGCTTTCTTT
TRBD1,TRBV27,TRBJ1-2,.,CASSLVTGDYGYTF,TGTGCCAGCAGTTTGGTAACAGGGGACTATGGCTACACCTTC
TRBD2,TRBV5-6,TRBJ2-1,.,CASTLAGVPNEQFF,TGTGCCAGCACCCTAGCGGGAGTACCCAATGAGCAGTTCTTC
.,TRBV27,TRBJ2-7,few,CASSFGGTYEQYF,TGTGCCAGCAGTTTCGGGGGAACCTACGAGCAGTACTTC
TRBD2,TRBV7-3,TRBJ2-2,.,CASGITSEAGELFF,TGTGCCAGCGGGATAACTAGCGAGGCCGGGGAGCTGTTTTTT
TRBD1,TRBV4-3,TRBJ2-7,.,CASSQGSGGFPYEQYF,TGCGCCAGCAGCCAAGGGTCAGGGGGTTTTCCCTACGAGCAGTACTTC
.,TRBV28,TRBJ1-1,.,CASSFQGRRTEAFF,TGTGCCAGCAGTTTCCAGGGGAGGAGGACTGAAGCTTTCTTT
.,TRBV6-6,TRBJ2-7,.,CASSYSESSYEQYF,TGTGCCAGCAGTTACTCGGAGAGCTCCTACGAGCAGTACTTC
.,TRBV18,TRBJ2-1,once,CASSPPVATPYNEQFF,TGTGCCAGCTCACCACCGGTAGCTACTCCATACAATGAGCAGTTCTTC
TRBD2,TRBV2,TRBJ2-7,.,CASRRAGGPHEQYF,TGTGCCAGCAGAAGGGCGGGAGGGCCCCACGAGCAGTACTTC
.,TRBV14,TRBJ2-3,.,CASSVLGRGVDTQYF,TGTGCCAGCAGCGTACTTGGCAGGGGGGTCGATACGCAGTATTTT
TRBD2,TRBV6-1,TRBJ2-1,.,CASRGLAGVEQFF,TGTGCCAGCAGAGGTCTAGCGGGAGTTGAGCAGTTCTTC
.,TRBV5-6,TRBJ2-7,few,CASSLTYEQYF,TGTGCCAGCAGCCTCACCTACGAGCAGTACTTC
.,TRBV10-3,TRBJ1-4,few,CAISEGIEKLFF,TGTGCCATCAGTGAAGGAATTGAAAAACTGTTTTTT
TRBD1,TRBV19,TRBJ1-5,.,CASTRGQGPNQPQHF,TGTGCCTCCACCCGCGGACAGGGCCCCAATCAGCCCCAGCATTTT
.,TRBV13,TRBJ2-7,.,CASSLHYYEQYF,TGTGCCAGCAGCTTACACTACTACGAGCAGTACTTC
TRBD1,TRBV6-5,TRBJ2-7,.,CASSYTSGQGGEQYF,TGTGCCAGCAGTTACACGTCTGGACAGGGTGGCGAGCAGTACTTC
TRBD2,TRBV13,TRBJ2-7,.,CASSLAGKDYEQYF,TGTGCCAGCAGCCTAGCGGGGAAAGACTACGAGCAGTACTTC
.,TRBV27,TRBJ2-2,.,CASREGPLNTGELFF,TGTGCCAGCAGAGAGGGGCCCCTGAACACCGGGGAGCTGTTTTTT
TRBD2,TRBV27,TRBJ2-3,.,CASSQIGLAGVTDTQYF,TGTGCCAGCAGTCAGATCGGACTAGCGGGAGTAACAGATACGCAGTATTTT
.,TRBV9,TRBJ2-5,.,CASSEASGETQYF,TGTGCCAGCAGCGAGGCCAGCGGGGAGACCCAGTACTTC
.,TRBV7-2,TRBJ2-7,.,CASSPVKGSEQYF,TGTGCCAGCAGCCCGGTAAAGGGCTCTGAGCAGTACTTC
.,TRBV5-1,TRBJ2-7,.,CASSWGESYEQYF,TGCGCCAGCAGCTGGGGCGAAAGCTACGAGCAGTACTTC
.,TRBV4-1,TRBJ1-2,few,CASSQAVNSPLTGYTF,TGCGCCAGCAGCCAGGCGGTAAACTCTCCTCTCACTGGCTACACCTTC
TRBD2,TRBV29-1,TRBJ2-3,.,CSGWGGPDTQYF,TGCAGCGGATGGGGGGGACCAGATACGCAGTATTTT
.,TRBV7-2,TRBJ2-7,.,CASSFAGRMPLYEQYF,TGTGCCAGCAGCTTCGCTGGCCGGATGCCCCTTTACGAGCAGTACTTC
.,TRBV15,TRBJ1-1,few,CATSRIAATSAEAFF,TGTGCCACCAGCAGGATCGCAGCCACGAGTGCTGAAGCTTTCTTT
.,TRBV28,TRBJ2-7,.,CASRHSSSSYEQYF,TGTGCCAGCAGACACAGCTCCTCATCCTACGAGCAGTACTTC
.,TRBV27,TRBJ2-7,once,CASSPSLAQFWYEQYF,TGTGCCAGCAGTCCATCACTTGCCCAATTTTGGTACGAGCAGTACTTC
.,TRBV27,TRBJ1-1,.,CASSLSRIRGTEAFF,TGTGCCAGCAGTTTGTCCAGGATAAGGGGCACTGAAGCTTTCTTT
.,TRBV27,TRBJ2-1,.,CASSPRESSYNEQFF,TGTGCCAGCAGCCCGCGGGAAAGCTCCTACAATGAGCAGTTCTTC
.,TRBV28,TRBJ1-5,.,CASSFGSNQPQHF,TGTGCCAGCAGTTTTGGTTCGAATCAGCCCCAGCATTTT
TRBD1,TRBV5-6,TRBJ1-1,.,CASSSFRDSNTEAFF,TGTGCCAGCAGCAGTTTTAGGGACAGTAACACTGAAGCTTTCTTT
TRBD2,TRBV7-6,TRBJ2-7,.,CASSIDPGTSGRAYEQYF,TGTGCCAGCAGCATAGATCCCGGGACTAGCGGGAGGGCGTACGAGCAGTACTTC
TRBD1,TRBV5-6,TRBJ2-5,.,CASSLGTGSETQYF,TGTGCCAGCAGCTTAGGGACAGGGTCCGAGACCCAGTACTTC
.,TRBV5-6,TRBJ2-6,.,CASSAPPAENSGANVLTF,TGTGCCAGCAGCGCCCCCCCAGCGGAGAACTCTGGGGCCAACGTCCTGACTTTC
TRBD1,TRBV27,TRBJ2-7,.,CASSFSRTGGYEQYF,TGTGCCAGCAGTTTTTCAAGGACAGGTGGGTACGAGCAGTACTTC